The following is a TCR beta chain sequence with its context. This entry comes from a study of T cell responses to AZD1222 COVID-19 vaccine. Measured with immunoSEQ multiplex PCR; TCRdb has only the in-frame clones, and not every one. The sample holds roughly 150,000 clones; over 80% are singletons and the top ten take over 8%. The CDR3 sequence is 15 residues long. In germline, CDR1 is MDHEN, CDR2 SYDVKM. V lost 6 bases and J lost 2, with 16 bases in between. The source material was peripheral blood, sampled 28 days after the second AZD1222 dose. This chain links TRBV28 with TRBJ2-5; D might be TRBD1 or TRBD2, each matching 6 bases. This clonotype was sampled from an adult who received the AZD1222 COVID-19 vaccine. As DNA, the CDR3 is TGTGCCAGCAGCGTCGGGGGCATGGGGCAAGAGACCCAGTACTTC. It yields the protein CASSVGGMGQETQYF.